The entry below gives a single T cell receptor (beta chain) sequence along with its context. This sample stems from a study of T cell changes during pregnancy in multiple sclerosis. Assay used: immunoSEQ multiplex PCR; TCRdb lists only in-frame clones, some missing. The sample holds tens of thousands of clones; less than 95% are singletons and the top ten take 2.5%. The CDR3 has 14 amino acids. Germline CDR1 and CDR2: MNHNY and SVGAGI (reference sequence). V shed 7 bases and J 6 bases; nucleotides not matched to a gene: 8. The chain is built from TRBV6-6 and TRBJ2-1; 8 nucleotides line up with TRBD2. The sequenced sample was peripheral blood, obtained in the third trimester of pregnancy. The sequence was collected from a female donor with multiple sclerosis, enrolled in a pregnancy study. CDR3 DNA sequence: TGTGCCAGCACGGGGGGGGACTTGGGCAATGAGCAGTTCTTC. Amino acid sequence: CASTGGDLGNEQFF.